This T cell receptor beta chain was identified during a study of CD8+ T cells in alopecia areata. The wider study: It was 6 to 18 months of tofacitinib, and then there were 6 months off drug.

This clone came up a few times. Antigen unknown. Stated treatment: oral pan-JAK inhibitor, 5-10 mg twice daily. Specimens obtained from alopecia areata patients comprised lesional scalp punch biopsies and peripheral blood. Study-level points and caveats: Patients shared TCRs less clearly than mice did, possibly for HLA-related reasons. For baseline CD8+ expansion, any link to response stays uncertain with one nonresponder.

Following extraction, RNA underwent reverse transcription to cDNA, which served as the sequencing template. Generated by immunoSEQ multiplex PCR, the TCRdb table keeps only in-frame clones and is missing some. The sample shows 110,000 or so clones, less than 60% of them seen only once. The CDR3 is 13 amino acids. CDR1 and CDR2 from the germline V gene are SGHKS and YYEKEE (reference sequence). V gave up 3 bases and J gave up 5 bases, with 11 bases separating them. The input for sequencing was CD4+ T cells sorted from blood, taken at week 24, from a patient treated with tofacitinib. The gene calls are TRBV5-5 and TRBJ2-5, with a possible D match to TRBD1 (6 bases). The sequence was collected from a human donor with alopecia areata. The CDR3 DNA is TGTGCCAGCAGCTCAAGGCAGGGGGAGACCCAGTACTTC. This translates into CASSSRQGETQYF. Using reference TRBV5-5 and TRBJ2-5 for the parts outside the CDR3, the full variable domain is DAGVTQSPTHLIKTRGQQVTLRCSPISGHKSVSWYQQVLGQGPQFIFQYYEKEERGRGNFPDRFSARQFPNYSSELNVNALLLGDSALYLCASSSRQGETQYFGPGTRLLVL.